This paragraph covers one T cell receptor beta chain sequence. Original processing notes: From reference gene primer amplification, estimates of nucleated cell counts were derived. TCRdb's table, derived via immunoSEQ multiplex PCR, lists solely in-frame clones and lacks some. That table furnishes V, J and clone size, whereas the DNA furnished D and trimming. In the table there are around 100,000 clones, over 70% of which are singletons. The data originate from a study of blood T cell repertoires in COVID-19. Overall study: Spain, Italy and the United States supplied samples that represented acute and convalescent COVID-19. From T cells, B-cell-depleted T cells, or PBMCs came the material, which was cDNA or gDNA.

CDR1 SNHLY and CDR2 FYNNEI come from the germline V gene. The V end was cut by 6 bases, the J end by 0 bases, with 16 bases between. CDR3 length: 16 amino acids. V usage is TRBV2 and J usage is TRBJ2-3, with D perhaps TRBD2 (6 bases). Source material: peripheral blood. The source is a woman in her sixties or seventies with acute or convalescent COVID-19. The CDR3 bases are TGTGCCAGCAGCGTCCGGGACTCCTTAAGCACAGATACGCAGTATTTT. Protein sequence: CASSVRDSLSTDTQYF.